The source of this T cell receptor (beta chain) is a study of CD8+ T cells in alopecia areata. Findings and limits, study-wide: Normal scalp had lower clonality than lesional scalp, with alopecia totalis/universalis lesions showing this most strongly. Possibly as an HLA-related effect, TCR sharing across patients appeared less clear than in mice.

RNA extraction and reverse transcription yielded cDNA as sequencing template. The data were produced by immunoSEQ multiplex PCR, yet TCRdb's version contains in-frame clones alone and is incomplete. The data show 150,000 or so clones, 55% seen once. V was trimmed by 5 bases and J by 0 bases, leaving 8 bases between them. Germline CDR1 reads GTSNPN; CDR2 reads SVGIG (reference sequence). CDR3 length: 13 residues. With regard to this clone: What it recognizes is unknown.

Sample: CD4+ T cells sorted from blood. The clonotype originates from a human donor in good health. The J gene is TRBJ1-3, the V gene TRBV30; no clear D gene. The CDR3 coding sequence is TGTGCCTGGGACGTCCTCTCTGGAAACACCATATATTTT. Residues: CAWDVLSGNTIYF.